These 29 T cell receptor beta chains share one sample of origin, sequenced in a study of CD8+CD57+ T cells in acquired aplastic anemia. Those patients picked for sequencing had displayed CD8+CD57+ cell expansion on flow cytometry. Genomic DNA served as template for TCR beta VDJ and CDR3 profiling. A single record per CDR3 protein comes from TCRdb applying MiXCR to the reads. The sample records some 170,000 distinct CDR3 sequences, 45% to 55% being singletons. Specimen: sorted CD4+, CD8+, or CD8+CD57+ T cells (not recorded which) from PBMCs. The receptor source for this set is a human donor with aplastic anemia.

This chain joins TRBV7-9 and TRBJ2-2; 10 bases map to TRBD1. The CDR3 consists of 15 residues. CDR1 and CDR2 from the germline V gene are SEHNR and FQNEAQ (reference sequence). J was trimmed by 1 base and V by 8 bases; bases with no gene match: 4. For the CDR3, the DNA is TGTGCCAGCCCCGGGACAGGGGTGAACACCGGGGAGCTGTTTTTT. Amino acid sequence: CASPGTGVNTGELFF. Supplemented by reference TRBV7-9 and TRBJ2-2, the full variable domain reads DTGVSQNPRHKITKRGQNVTFRCDPISEHNRLYWYRQTLGQGPEFLTYFQNEAQLEKSRLLSDRFSAERPKGSFSTLEIQRTEQGDSAMYLCASPGTGVNTGELFFGEGSRLTVL.

This chain links TRBV15 with TRBJ2-1, with D perhaps given as TRBD1 or TRBD2 (7 bases each). Germline V CDR1 and CDR2: LNHNV, YYDKDF (reference sequence). Deletions cut 4 bases from V and 4 bases from J, with 17 bases between. The CDR3 contains 16 residues. The DNA of the CDR3 is TGTGCCACCAGCACTCCACAGGGGACTACTTACAATGAGCAGTTCTTC. It codes for CATSTPQGTTYNEQFF.

This clonotype was seen only a few times. A much larger clonotype is one base distant, so this may be a read error. The chain couples TRBV7-9 to TRBJ2-7; 9 positions agree with TRBD1. Germline V gives CDR1 SEHNR, CDR2 FQNEAQ (reference sequence). The CDR3 has 16 residues. V lost 5 bases, J lost 9 bases, and 17 bases stayed unmatched. The CDR3 nucleotides are TGTGCCAGCAGCCCGGGGCCGGGTGGGACAGGGTCCGGGCAGTACTTC. Amino acids: CASSPGPGGTGSGQYF.

This clonotype was recorded at least ten times. The rearrangement links TRBV20-1 to TRBJ2-5, with TRBD1 identical over 8 bases. Germline V gives CDR1 DFQATT, CDR2 SNEGSKA (reference sequence). V lost 5 bases and J lost 5; bases outside the gene matches: 4. This CDR3 has 12 residues. CDR3 sequence: CSAYQGAETQYF. CDR3 in DNA: TGCAGTGCTTACCAGGGGGCGGAGACCCAGTACTTC.

This clonotype was observed a handful of times. V and J are TRBV5-1 and TRBJ2-1; 9 nucleotides line up with TRBD1. After removal of 0 bases from V and 4 bases from J, the junction contained 5 bases not matched to a gene. The CDR3 loop spans 16 amino acids. The germline V gene has CDR1 SGHRS and CDR2 YFSETQ. The CDR3 region is CASSLEGTGFYNEQFF. Written as DNA, the CDR3 is TGCGCCAGCAGCTTGGAGGGGACAGGGTTTTACAATGAGCAGTTCTTC.

The chain combines TRBV20-1 with TRBJ2-1, with 12 positions matching TRBD2. This CDR3 spans 17 amino acids. From germline, CDR1 is DFQATT and CDR2 SNEGSKA (reference sequence). V was clipped by 0 bases and J by 3 bases; unmatched bases: 6. CDR3 sequence reads: CSARDHGLAGFYNEQFF. In DNA, the CDR3 is TGCAGTGCTAGAGATCACGGACTAGCGGGATTCTACAATGAGCAGTTCTTC.

Regarding this clonotype: This clone may be a read error of a much larger clone one base away. V is TRBV6-1 and J is TRBJ2-7; D unresolved. The germline CDR1 and CDR2 sequences are MNHNS and SASEGT. This CDR3 has 12 amino acids. V shed 8 bases and J shed 2 bases, with 10 bases lying between them. The CDR3 DNA sequence: TGTGCCAGCGATCCGGGCACCTACGAGCAGTACTTC. Its protein product is CASDPGTYEQYF.

This chain connects TRBV2 to TRBJ1-2; 10 nucleotides line up with TRBD1. This CDR3 has 15 amino acids. Trimming took 3 bases from V and 4 from J; bases not matched to a gene: 5. CDR1 SNHLY and CDR2 FYNNEI come from the germline V gene. The CDR3 protein is CASSEPGQGLYGYTF. The DNA for the CDR3 is TGTGCCAGCAGTGAGCCGGGACAGGGGCTCTATGGCTACACCTTC.

Many counts were recorded for this clonotype. The chain joins TRBV19 to TRBJ2-5, with D possibly matching TRBD1 (6 bases). There are 15 residues in the CDR3. The germline V and J ends were trimmed by 5 bases and 2 bases, with 15 bases remaining between them. Germline V gene lookup returns CDR1 LNHDA and CDR2 SQIVND (reference sequence). The CDR3, as DNA: TGTGCCAGTAGTCCCGGACAGCGCCAACAAGAGACCCAGTACTTC. Translation: CASSPGQRQQETQYF.

This clonotype was observed many times. The chain employs TRBV19 and TRBJ1-5, with TRBD1 as a possible D gene (6 bases). CDR3 length equals 13 residues. Trimming cost V 6 bases and J 6 bases, with 12 bases left between them. Germline CDR1 reads LNHDA; CDR2 reads SQIVND (reference sequence). This CDR3 is CASRRDNSQPQHF. CDR3 sequence (DNA): TGTGCCAGTAGGCGGGACAACTCTCAGCCCCAGCATTTT.

The sample holds many counts of this clonotype. The chain is built from TRBV5-4 and TRBJ2-7; 11 nucleotides match TRBD2. The CDR3 has 15 residues. With V trimmed by 3 bases and J by 0 bases, 2 bases remained unmatched. Germline loops: CDR1 SGHNT, CDR2 YYREEE (reference sequence). CDR3 protein: CASSSLAGGSYEQYF. The DNA for the CDR3 is TGTGCCAGCAGCTCTCTAGCGGGGGGCTCCTACGAGCAGTACTTC. Looking up the rest from reference TRBV5-4 and TRBJ2-7 gives the full variable domain: ETGVTQSPTHLIKTRGQQVTLRCSSQSGHNTVSWYQQALGQGPQFIFQYYREEENGRGNFPPRFSGLQFPNYSSELNVNALELDDSALYLCASSSLAGGSYEQYFGPGTRLTVT.

The rearrangement joins TRBV7-2 to TRBJ1-1; D gene uncertain. The CDR3 length is 11 residues. Germline V gene sequence: CDR1 SGHTA, CDR2 FQGNSA. Trimming took off 3 bases at V and 8 bases at J, with 7 bases between the two ends. The CDR3 DNA sequence: TGTGCCAGCAGCTTGGTACTAGAAGCTTTCTTT. Translated, it gives CASSLVLEAFF. The variable domain in full, completed from reference TRBV7-2 and TRBJ1-1, reads GAGVSQSPSNKVTEKGKDVELRCDPISGHTALYWYRQSLGQGLEFLIYFQGNSAPDKSGLPSDRFSAERTGGSVSTLTIQRTQQEDSAVYLCASSLVLEAFFGQGTRLTVV.

The chain joins TRBV2 to TRBJ1-2; D is ambiguous. With 3 bases removed from V and 4 bases from J, the gap between germline ends came to 9 bases. Germline V gene data show CDR1 as SNHLY and CDR2 as FYNNEI. This CDR3 spans 13 amino acids. CDR3 sequence: CASSDPVTYGYTF. CDR3 in DNA: TGTGCCAGCAGTGATCCAGTCACCTATGGCTACACCTTC.

V gene TRBV5-4 combines with J gene TRBJ1-1, with 8 bases that match TRBD1. The CDR3 runs to 15 residues. V dropped 5 bases and J dropped 4; count of bases not matched to a gene: 10. In germline, CDR1 is SGHNT, CDR2 YYREEE (reference sequence). The CDR3 nucleotides are TGTGCCAGCAGTCCATACAGGGGGGGAGGCACTGAAGCTTTCTTT. It encodes CASSPYRGGGTEAFF.

The V and J genes are TRBV27 and TRBJ1-1; no clear D gene. This CDR3 spans 15 amino acids. Trimming stripped 2 bases from V and 4 bases from J, with 14 bases between. Looked up from germline, CDR1 is MNHEY and CDR2 is SMNVEV (reference sequence). The CDR3 here is CASSLASPSGTEAFF. For the CDR3, the DNA is TGTGCCAGCAGTTTAGCGAGTCCCTCGGGCACTGAAGCTTTCTTT.

This chain uses TRBV19 with TRBJ1-6; perhaps TRBD1 as D (5 bases). The CDR3 has 13 amino acids. The V end lost 7 bases, the J end lost 7 bases, and 11 bases lay between the germline ends. Germline CDR1 LNHDA, CDR2 SQIVND (reference sequence). The CDR3: CASKAGANSPLHF. CDR3 bases: TGTGCCAGTAAGGCCGGGGCCAATTCACCCCTCCACTTT.

DNA of the CDR3: TGTGCCAGCAGTTCAGCGGGACAGGGAACCGGGGAGCTGTTTTTT. It is translated as CASSSAGQGTGELFF. This chain uses TRBV28 with TRBJ2-2; TRBD1 matches at 9 bases. Germline values: CDR1 MDHEN, CDR2 SYDVKM. The trim removed 4 bases at V and 5 bases at J, leaving 5 bases unmatched. The CDR3 has 15 amino acids.

This clonotype was found a few times. Just one base apart from a much larger clone, this may be a read error. J is TRBJ2-3 and V is TRBV20-1; 12 nucleotides align to TRBD1. The germline V gene has CDR1 DFQATT and CDR2 SNEGSKA (reference sequence). This CDR3 is 16 amino acids long. The DNA of the CDR3 is TGCGGTGCTAGAAGCCCGGGACAGGGGGCGACAGATACGCAGTATTTT. The encoded protein is CGARSPGQGATDTQYF.

The table lists this clonotype with many counts. The chain has TRBV5-4 and TRBJ2-3; TRBD2 matches 13 bases. The V segment lost 4 bases and the J segment 5 bases; nucleotides outside the gene matches: 4. The CDR3 length is 15 residues. Germline V gene lookup returns CDR1 SGHNT and CDR2 YYREEE (reference sequence). The CDR3 loop reads CASSPGLAGIDTQYF. In DNA, the CDR3 is TGTGCCAGCAGCCCGGGACTAGCGGGGATAGATACGCAGTATTTT.

This chain joins TRBV19 and TRBJ2-6; no reliable D call. CDR1 LNHDA and CDR2 SQIVND come from the germline V gene (reference sequence). The CDR3 has 15 residues. The V end lost 4 bases, the J end lost 2 bases, and 9 bases lay between the germline ends. Here the CDR3 DNA reads TGTGCCAGTAGTACACCGGCCCCTGGGGCCAACGTCCTGACTTTC. Residues: CASSTPAPGANVLTF.

J is TRBJ1-5 and V is TRBV29-1; a possible D gene is TRBD1 (5 bases). V was pared by 6 bases and J by 2 bases, with 14 bases between. CDR1 is SQVTM and CDR2 is ANQGSEA in the germline V gene. CDR3 length: 14 residues. In nucleotides, the CDR3 is TGCAGCGTCAAGGGGCCCGGGCGCAATCAGCCCCAGCATTTT. The encoded protein is CSVKGPGRNQPQHF.

This clonotype came up once. The rearrangement links TRBV19 to TRBJ2-2; the D is unclear. This CDR3 has 13 amino acids. Germline V lookup: CDR1 LNHDA, CDR2 SQIVND (reference sequence). Trimming took off 5 bases at V and 6 bases at J, with 10 bases between the two ends. CDR3 sequence: CASSSDVPGELFF. The CDR3, as DNA: TGTGCCAGTAGTTCGGACGTACCCGGGGAGCTGTTTTTT.

This clonotype was detected ten times or more. The rearrangement joins TRBV7-9 to TRBJ1-4; no reliable D call. The CDR3 consists of 15 residues. The V gene's germline CDR1 is SEHNR and CDR2 FQNEAQ (reference sequence). V was clipped by 0 bases and J by 4 bases, with 9 bases between them. This CDR3 is CASSLAGSYNEKLFF. Written as DNA, the CDR3 is TGTGCCAGCAGCTTAGCTGGCAGTTATAATGAAAAACTGTTTTTT.

The V and J genes are TRBV20-1 and TRBJ2-3, with TRBD2 matching 12 bases. Germline trimming cut 4 bases from V and 0 bases from J; bases unmatched to any gene: 11. The CDR3 spans 18 residues. Germline V CDR1 and CDR2: DFQATT, SNEGSKA (reference sequence). The CDR3: CSANAGTSGLTSTDTQYF. CDR3 nucleotides: TGCAGTGCTAACGCCGGGACTAGCGGGTTAACTAGCACAGATACGCAGTATTTT.

This clonotype showed up many times. The chain combines TRBV4-3 with TRBJ1-6; no reliable D call. This CDR3 is built from 12 residues. Trimming shortened V by 1 base and J by 9 bases, and 4 bases separated the two germline ends. The germline V gene encodes CDR1 LGHNA and CDR2 YSLEER. CDR3 residues: CASSQGGSPLHF. The CDR3 DNA follows: TGCGCCAGCAGCCAAGGTGGTTCACCCCTCCACTTT.

Comments on this clonotype: Relative to the germline gene, one junction end is altered; a read error may explain this. V is TRBV20-1 and J is TRBJ1-2; D call uncertain. In germline, CDR1 is DFQATT, CDR2 SNEGSKA (reference sequence). This CDR3 is built from 15 residues. This CDR3 reads CGARDSGGSNGGYTF. The CDR3 DNA reads TGCGGTGCTAGAGATTCCGGAGGTTCAAACGGTGGCTACACCTTC.

This chain joins TRBV24-1 and TRBJ1-1, with D perhaps matching TRBD1 (6 bases). V gave up 6 bases and J gave up 7 bases, with 17 bases separating them. The CDR3 consists of 14 residues. Germline CDR1 KGHDR, CDR2 SFDVKD. The DNA of the CDR3 is TGTGCCACCAGTACTATCGGGGGGGGCAGTGAAGCTTTCTTT. This sequence encodes CATSTIGGGSEAFF.

Ten or more counts support this clonotype. V usage is TRBV6-1 and J usage is TRBJ1-2, with a weak D call TRBD1 (5 bases). CDR1 and CDR2 from the germline V gene are MNHNS and SASEGT. The V end was cut by 8 bases, the J end by 3 bases, with 13 bases between. There are 13 residues in the CDR3. CDR3 region: CASLTGTHYGYTF. The CDR3 DNA reads TGTGCCAGCCTTACCGGGACGCACTATGGCTACACCTTC.

A few counts support this clonotype. The chain joins TRBV29-1 to TRBJ2-3; 8 bases agree with TRBD1. Germline CDR1 and CDR2: SQVTM and ANQGSEA. Trimming took 0 bases from V and 2 from J; bases not matched to a gene: 10. This CDR3 is built from 17 residues. This chain's CDR3 is CSVEDPRTGTYTDTQYF. The CDR3 nucleotides read TGCAGCGTTGAAGACCCTCGGACAGGGACGTACACAGATACGCAGTATTTT.